This T cell receptor (beta chain) was identified in a study of glioma-infiltrating T cells. Overall study findings and caveats: Non-neoplastic patients had below-expected tissue-blood divergence, while all gliomas exceeded expectation.

Amplification of TCR alpha and beta CDR3 regions from RNA used iRepertoire nested multiplex PCR. For one-step reverse transcription and amplification, 100-400 ng of tissue mRNA or PBMC total RNA was used. In TCRdb, the multiplex PCR reads were re-called with MiXCR into one record per CDR3 protein. The data show around 120,000 distinct CDR3 sequences, with approximately 26% seen just once and 27% held by the top ten. A note on this clonotype: Its antigen remains unidentified.

This CDR3 has 15 residues. V gave up 7 bases and J gave up 0 bases, with 15 bases separating them. The germline gives CDR1 SGHAT, CDR2 FQNNGV. Sequenced: glioma tissue, nonneoplastic brain tissue, or PBMCs (not recorded which). The sequence derives from a human donor with low-grade glioma or glioblastoma, undergoing nonglioma brain surgery, or in good health (not recorded which). The chain carries TRBV11-2 and TRBJ1-1; D gene ambiguous. CDR3: CASTGRLHMNTEAFF. For the CDR3, the DNA is TGTGCCAGCACAGGACGGCTTCACATGAACACTGAAGCTTTCTTT.